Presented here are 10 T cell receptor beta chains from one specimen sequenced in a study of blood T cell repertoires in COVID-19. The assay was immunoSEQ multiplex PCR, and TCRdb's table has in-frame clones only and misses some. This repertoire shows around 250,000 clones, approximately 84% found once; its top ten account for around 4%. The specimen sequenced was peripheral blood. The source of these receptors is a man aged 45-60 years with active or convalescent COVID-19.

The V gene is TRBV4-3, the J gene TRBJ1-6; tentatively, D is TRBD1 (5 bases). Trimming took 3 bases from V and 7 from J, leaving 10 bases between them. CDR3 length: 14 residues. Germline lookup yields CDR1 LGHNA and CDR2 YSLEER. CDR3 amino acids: CASSQAGPNSPLHF. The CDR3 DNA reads TGCGCCAGCAGCCAGGCAGGGCCCAATTCACCCCTCCACTTT.

CDR3 residues: CASSADRGGNEKLFF. CDR3 bases: TGTGCCAGCAGCGCCGACAGGGGGGGAAATGAAAAACTGTTTTTT. The rearrangement joins TRBV7-9 to TRBJ1-4; TRBD1 matches at 9 bases. The V gene end was trimmed by 5 bases and the J gene end by 5 bases; junction bases not matched to a gene: 6. Germline V CDR1 and CDR2: SEHNR, FQNEAQ (reference sequence). This CDR3 is 15 amino acids long.

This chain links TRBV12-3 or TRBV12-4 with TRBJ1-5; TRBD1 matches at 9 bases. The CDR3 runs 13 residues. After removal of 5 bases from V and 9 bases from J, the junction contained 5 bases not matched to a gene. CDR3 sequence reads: CASSRDRVMPQHF. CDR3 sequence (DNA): TGTGCCAGCAGTCGGGACAGGGTGATGCCCCAGCATTTT.

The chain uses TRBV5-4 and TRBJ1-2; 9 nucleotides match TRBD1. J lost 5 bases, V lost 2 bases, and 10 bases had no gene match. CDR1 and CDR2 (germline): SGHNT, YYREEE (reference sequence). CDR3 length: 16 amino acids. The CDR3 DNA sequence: TGTGCCAGCAGCTTCGGACCTGGGACAGGGAGTTATGGCTACACCTTC. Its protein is CASSFGPGTGSYGYTF.

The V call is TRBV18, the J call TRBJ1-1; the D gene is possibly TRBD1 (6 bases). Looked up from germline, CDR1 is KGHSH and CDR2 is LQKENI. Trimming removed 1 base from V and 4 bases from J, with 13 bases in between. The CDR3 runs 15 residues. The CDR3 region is CASSPLDDRFTEAFF. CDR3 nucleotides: TGTGCCAGCTCACCACTCGACGACAGGTTCACTGAAGCTTTCTTT.

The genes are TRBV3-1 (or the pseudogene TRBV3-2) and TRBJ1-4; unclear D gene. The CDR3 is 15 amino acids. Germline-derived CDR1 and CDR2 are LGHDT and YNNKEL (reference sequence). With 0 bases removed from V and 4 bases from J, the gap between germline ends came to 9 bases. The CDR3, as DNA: TGTGCCAGCAGCCAAGATGCGGCCCTTAATGAAAAACTGTTTTTT. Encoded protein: CASSQDAALNEKLFF.

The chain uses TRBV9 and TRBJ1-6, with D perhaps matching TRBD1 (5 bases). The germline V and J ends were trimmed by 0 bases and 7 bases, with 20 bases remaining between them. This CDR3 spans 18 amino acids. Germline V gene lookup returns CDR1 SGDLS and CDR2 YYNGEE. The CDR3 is CASSVAGLRGTENSPLHF. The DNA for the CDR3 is TGTGCCAGCAGCGTAGCTGGGCTAAGGGGCACTGAGAATTCACCCCTCCACTTT.

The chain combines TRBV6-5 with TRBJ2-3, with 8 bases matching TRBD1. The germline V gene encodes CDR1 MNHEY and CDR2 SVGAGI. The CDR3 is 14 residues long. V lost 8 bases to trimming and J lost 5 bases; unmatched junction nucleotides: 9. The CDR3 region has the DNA TGTGCCAGCTCCACTCCAGGGGGCTTAGATACGCAGTATTTT. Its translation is CASSTPGGLDTQYF.

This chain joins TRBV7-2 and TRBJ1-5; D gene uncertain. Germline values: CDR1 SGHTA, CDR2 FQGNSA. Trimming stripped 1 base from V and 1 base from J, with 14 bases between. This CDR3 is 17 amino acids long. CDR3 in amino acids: CASSLDRTRGSNQPQHF. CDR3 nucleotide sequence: TGTGCCAGCAGCTTAGACCGAACCCGAGGGAGCAATCAGCCCCAGCATTTT.

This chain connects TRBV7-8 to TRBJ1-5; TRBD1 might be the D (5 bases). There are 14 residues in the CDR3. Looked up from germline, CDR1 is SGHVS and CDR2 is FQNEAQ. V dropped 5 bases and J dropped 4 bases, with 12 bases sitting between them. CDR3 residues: CASSRGGYNQPQHF. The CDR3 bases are TGTGCCAGCAGCCGGGGGGGGTATAATCAGCCCCAGCATTTT.